These 30 T cell receptor beta chains came from one sample sequenced in a study of CD8+ T cells in alopecia areata (dated by TCRdb to the late 2010s). Libraries were built with the immunoSEQ multiplex PCR assay. For TCR sequencing, RNA was extracted from every sample and reverse transcribed into cDNA to serve as template. TCRdb's version of the immuneACCESS table is confined to in-frame rearrangements and falls short of the full clone set. An unresolved V gene accounts for under half of the shortfall where checked; the remainder is of unknown origin. The sample contains roughly 280,000 clones, roughly 60% of them found a single time. The ten largest clones represent 0.8% to 1% of the sample. Reading the label with the study, this specimen's treatment or condition is: oral pan-JAK inhibitor, 5-10 mg twice daily. The source was CD4+ T cells sorted from blood, collected at week 52, from a patient treated with tofacitinib. These receptors were collected from a human donor with alopecia areata.

The chain couples TRBV2 to TRBJ2-5; TRBD1 agrees at 9 bases. J lost 7 bases, V lost 8 bases, and 11 bases had no gene match. This CDR3 is 14 amino acids long. Germline assignment: CDR1 SNHLY and CDR2 FYNNEI. The CDR3 sequence is CASVAGTGRATQYF. In DNA, the CDR3 is TGTGCCAGCGTGGCAGGGACAGGGCGGGCGACCCAGTACTTC.

This chain links TRBV7-9 with TRBJ2-5; no definite D call. The V end was cut by 1 base, the J end by 5 bases, with 14 bases between. Germline assignment: CDR1 SEHNR and CDR2 FQNEAQ (reference sequence). This CDR3 is 15 amino acids long. For the CDR3, the DNA is TGTGCCAGCAGCTTAGTGGGGAAGCCCCCGGAGACCCAGTACTTC. The encoded protein is CASSLVGKPPETQYF.

This sequence joins TRBV9 and TRBJ2-6, with 11 bases aligning to TRBD2. The J segment lost 0 bases and the V segment lost 3 bases, leaving 5 bases of the junction unmatched. CDR3 length: 18 amino acids. The V gene's germline CDR1 is SGDLS and CDR2 YYNGEE. This chain's CDR3 is CASSEGTSGDSGANVLTF. DNA of the CDR3: TGTGCCAGCAGCGAGGGGACTAGCGGAGACTCTGGGGCCAACGTCCTGACTTTC.

V usage is TRBV7-8 and J usage is TRBJ1-5; D not resolved. This CDR3 is 15 amino acids long. Germline V lookup: CDR1 SGHVS, CDR2 FQNEAQ. V was cut by 3 bases and J by 2 bases, with 11 bases left in between. The CDR3 here is CASSFSQAGNQPQHF. The CDR3 DNA reads TGTGCCAGCAGCTTTTCCCAGGCCGGCAATCAGCCCCAGCATTTT.

This chain joins TRBV9 and TRBJ1-3; D remains ambiguous. Germline V CDR1 and CDR2: SGDLS, YYNGEE. The CDR3 consists of 14 residues. V was cut by 3 bases and J by 5 bases, with 12 bases left in between. The CDR3 coding sequence is TGTGCCAGCAGCGAGGCGGGCGGGAGAAACACCATATATTTT. It specifies CASSEAGGRNTIYF.

Note on this clone: This same CDR3 is encoded by further DNA sequences in the sample. The V and J genes are TRBV29-1 and TRBJ2-3; D unresolved. This CDR3 comprises 11 residues. The V end lost 5 bases, the J end lost 0 bases, and 3 bases lay between the germline ends. Germline CDR1 is SQVTM and CDR2 is ANQGSEA. The CDR3 nucleotides read TGCAGCGTTACTAGCACAGATACGCAGTATTTT. Translating it yields CSVTSTDTQYF.

The rearrangement uses TRBV5-1 and TRBJ1-1; D gene ambiguous. There are 13 residues in the CDR3. The V end was cut by 3 bases, the J end by 5 bases, with 11 bases between. CDR1 and CDR2 from the germline V gene are SGHRS and YFSETQ. The CDR3 sequence: CASSWGFRTEAFF. CDR3 nucleotides: TGCGCCAGCAGCTGGGGTTTCAGGACTGAAGCTTTCTTT.

As concerns this clone: Compared with germline, one end of the junction differs, possibly owing to a read error. This chain uses TRBV29-1 with TRBJ2-7; TRBD1 matches 7 bases. Germline V lookup: CDR1 SQVTM, CDR2 ANQGSEA. CDR3 length: 14 residues. The CDR3 here is CSVARTGSSYEQCF. The CDR3 DNA reads as TGCAGCGTTGCCCGGACAGGAAGCTCCTACGAGCAGTGCTTC.

The CDR3 DNA sequence: TGTGCCTGGACTGTAGCGCGTCGCGGCTACACCTTC. This translates into CAWTVARRGYTF. This chain joins TRBV30 and TRBJ1-2; D is uncertain. Germline lookup yields CDR1 GTSNPN and CDR2 SVGIG (reference sequence). The CDR3 totals 12 residues. V lost 4 bases, J lost 8 bases, and 14 bases lay in between.

This clone has just a few counts. The DNA for the CDR3 is TGCAGCGTTTGCCGGGCTGATGAAAAACTGTTTTTT. This encodes CSVCRADEKLFF. The chain has TRBV29-1 and TRBJ1-4; D ambiguous. V lost 5 bases and J 6 bases, leaving 10 bases between the germline ends. The CDR3 covers 12 residues. CDR1 SQVTM and CDR2 ANQGSEA come from the germline V gene.

The chain uses TRBV2 and TRBJ1-1, with TRBD1 matching 8 bases. CDR3 length equals 13 residues. V lost 6 bases, J lost 8 bases, and 8 bases stayed unmatched. Germline CDR1 SNHLY, CDR2 FYNNEI. The chain's CDR3 is CASRTGAGLEAFF. The CDR3 bases are TGTGCCAGCAGGACAGGGGCAGGGCTGGAAGCTTTCTTT.

This clone was seen more than once but under ten times. The chain's CDR3 is CSVAGGPNQPQHF. The CDR3 DNA reads as TGCAGCGTCGCAGGGGGCCCCAATCAGCCCCAGCATTTT. The chain combines TRBV29-1 with TRBJ1-5; 8 bases are a match to TRBD1. From germline, CDR1 is SQVTM and CDR2 ANQGSEA. The trim removed 6 bases at V and 3 bases at J, leaving 4 bases unmatched. This CDR3 has 13 amino acids.

This chain connects TRBV6-5 to TRBJ1-2, with 11 bases fitting TRBD1. Germline V gene data show CDR1 as MNHEY and CDR2 as SVGAGI. V lost 2 bases, J lost 2 bases, and 4 bases stayed unmatched. This CDR3 spans 16 amino acids. The CDR3, as DNA: TGTGCCAGCAGTTACAACGGACAGGGGGCCAACTATGGCTACACCTTC. Residues: CASSYNGQGANYGYTF.

On this clone: The germline gene is not matched at one end of the junction; a read error may be the cause. The rearrangement links TRBV30 to TRBJ2-7; weak D call: TRBD2 (5 bases). Germline V gene data show CDR1 as GTSNPN and CDR2 as SVGIG (reference sequence). CDR3 size: 13 residues. The CDR3 nucleotides are TGTGCCTGGAGTGTAGGCCTAGCCTACAAGCAGTACTTC. Translating gives CAWSVGLAYKQYF.

The V gene is TRBV30, the J gene TRBJ2-3; 8 positions match TRBD2. The J segment lost 12 bases and the V segment lost 8 bases, leaving 19 bases of the junction unmatched. The germline V gene encodes CDR1 GTSNPN and CDR2 SVGIG (reference sequence). There are 14 residues in the CDR3. The CDR3 nucleotides read TGTGCCAAGTCGGGCGGGGGGACCCCGCGTCGACAGTATTTT. This translates into CAKSGGGTPRRQYF.

The rearrangement links TRBV11-2 to TRBJ2-1, with 9 bases lining up with TRBD2. The CDR3 is 15 residues long. V was clipped by 5 bases and J by 4 bases; unmatched bases: 6. The V gene's germline CDR1 is SGHAT and CDR2 FQNNGV. DNA for the CDR3: TGTGCCAGCAGCATCCAGCGGGGGGCGTACAATGAGCAGTTCTTC. Encoded protein: CASSIQRGAYNEQFF.

The chain employs TRBV29-1 and TRBJ1-4, with TRBD1 as a possible D gene (5 bases). V was shortened by 4 bases and J by 8 bases, with 14 bases between the two germline ends. From germline, CDR1 is SQVTM and CDR2 ANQGSEA. CDR3 length equals 13 residues. The CDR3 nucleotides are TGCAGCGTTGTACCCTCCGGGGGAGAAAAACTGTTTTTT. Translated: CSVVPSGGEKLFF.

There are a few counts of this clone. This chain links TRBV18 with TRBJ2-3, with 8 bases fitting TRBD2. Germline loops: CDR1 KGHSH, CDR2 LQKENI. The CDR3 runs 18 residues. V shed 0 bases, J shed 7 bases, and the junction held 15 bases outside the gene matches. The CDR3 here is CASSPPSQHGGAWNTQYF. Written as DNA, the CDR3 is TGTGCCAGCTCACCACCTTCCCAACACGGGGGGGCGTGGAATACGCAGTATTTT. Supplemented by reference TRBV18 and TRBJ2-3, the full variable domain reads NAGVMQNPRHLVRRRGQEARLRCSPMKGHSHVYWYRQLPEEGLKFMVYLQKENIIDESGMPKERFSAEFPKEGPSILRIQQVVRGDSAAYFCASSPPSQHGGAWNTQYFGPGTRLTVL.

Details on this clone: The junction departs from germline at one end; a sequencing error may be responsible. The same CDR3 arises from other DNA sequences in this sample as well. This rearrangement joins TRBV5-1 to TRBJ2-2; 10 positions agree with TRBD2. The CDR3 covers 17 residues. Germline CDR1 reads SGHRS; CDR2 reads YFSETQ. The chain's CDR3 is CASSLRSSGGNTGELFF. DNA for the CDR3: TGCGCCAGCAGCTTGAGGTCTAGCGGGGGTAACACCGGGGAGCTGTTCTTT.

The V and J genes are TRBV5-1 and TRBJ1-2, with 9 nucleotides matching TRBD1. J gave up 5 bases and V 3 bases, and 11 bases lay outside the gene matches. The CDR3 has 16 residues. The germline V gene encodes CDR1 SGHRS and CDR2 YFSETQ. CDR3 DNA: TGCGCCAGCAGCTACTGGGACAGGGCAAGAGATTATGGCTACACCTTC. Protein: CASSYWDRARDYGYTF.

This chain uses TRBV25-1 with TRBJ1-6; no reliable D call. The V end was cut by 5 bases, the J end by 4 bases, with 3 bases between. The V gene's germline CDR1 is MGHDK and CDR2 SYGVNS. The CDR3 has 12 residues. Written as DNA, the CDR3 is TGTGCCAGCAGTACTTATAATTCACCCCTCCACTTT. It yields the protein CASSTYNSPLHF.

This clone was seen a few times. The gene calls are TRBV29-1 and TRBJ2-5; 7 positions match TRBD2. The ends lost 3 bases at V and 5 bases at J; junction bases unmatched: 3. The length of the CDR3 is 12 residues. The germline V gene has CDR1 SQVTM and CDR2 ANQGSEA. In DNA form, the CDR3 reads TGCAGCGTTGATCTAGCGGTGGAGACCCAGTACTTC. Protein: CSVDLAVETQYF.

V usage is TRBV30 and J usage is TRBJ1-1, with 7 bases fitting TRBD1. The V and J ends lost 5 bases and 3 bases, in that order; junction bases with no gene match: 0. The CDR3 contains 11 residues. CDR1 and CDR2 from the germline V gene are GTSNPN and SVGIG (reference sequence). This CDR3 reads CAWDRDTEAFF. CDR3 DNA: TGTGCCTGGGACAGGGACACTGAAGCTTTCTTT.

The gene calls are TRBV5-1 and TRBJ2-5; D gene unclear. Trimming took off 0 bases at V and 0 bases at J, with 6 bases between the two ends. This CDR3 is built from 14 residues. Germline V CDR1 and CDR2: SGHRS, YFSETQ. The CDR3 DNA sequence: TGCGCCAGCAGCTTGGCCCATGACCAAGAGACCCAGTACTTC. The encoded protein is CASSLAHDQETQYF.

The V and J genes are TRBV9 and TRBJ1-1; no reliable D call. CDR3 length: 12 residues. Germline loops: CDR1 SGDLS, CDR2 YYNGEE. Trimming cost V 4 bases and J 1 base, with 5 bases left between them. The CDR3 DNA sequence: TGTGCCAGCAGCTCAGGGAACACTGAAGCTTTCTTT. Translating gives CASSSGNTEAFF.

The J gene is TRBJ2-5, the V gene TRBV27; D not certain. This CDR3 contains 14 residues. Germline V gene data show CDR1 as MNHEY and CDR2 as SMNVEV (reference sequence). Trimming removed 4 bases from V and 5 bases from J, with 14 bases in between. The CDR3 spells CASSSPGRWETQYF. The CDR3 nucleotides are TGTGCCAGCAGTTCGCCAGGAAGGTGGGAGACCCAGTACTTC.

This clone was recorded a few times. The genes are TRBV7-9 and TRBJ1-6; D remains ambiguous. Germline CDR1 SEHNR, CDR2 FQNEAQ (reference sequence). V dropped 5 bases and J dropped 7 bases, with 18 bases sitting between them. There are 16 residues in the CDR3. DNA of the CDR3: TGTGCCAGCAGCAATCGACAAGGGCCCCTCAATTCACCCCTCCACTTT. Amino acids: CASSNRQGPLNSPLHF.

The gene calls are TRBV29-1 and TRBJ1-5; 8 nucleotides match TRBD1. Unmatched junction bases numbered 8, after V lost 3 bases and J lost 7 bases. Germline-derived CDR1 and CDR2 are SQVTM and ANQGSEA. This CDR3 contains 14 residues. The CDR3, as DNA: TGCAGCGTTGACCCAGGGGGCCAGGGACAGCCCCAGCATTTT. This translates into CSVDPGGQGQPQHF.

This sequence joins TRBV30 and TRBJ2-5; possibly TRBD1 or TRBD2 for D (7 bases each). There are 12 residues in the CDR3. Trimming shortened V by 8 bases and J by 9 bases, and 19 bases separated the two germline ends. Germline CDR1 reads GTSNPN; CDR2 reads SVGIG (reference sequence). CDR3 coding DNA: TGTGCCATTCAGCCAGGGGGGAGGGCCCAGTACTTC. Protein: CAIQPGGRAQYF.

This chain uses TRBV6-5 with TRBJ1-1; D unresolved. The germline gives CDR1 MNHEY, CDR2 SVGAGI. The CDR3 spans 13 residues. Deletions cut 3 bases from V and 1 base from J, with 6 bases between. CDR3 in DNA: TGTGCCAGCAGTTATTGGCAGAACACTGAAGCTTTCTTT. It encodes CASSYWQNTEAFF.